This TCR beta chain was sequenced during a study of T cell clonotyping in hematopoietic cell transplantation. Whole-study findings and limits: Broader posttransplant TCR repertoire diversity was predicted by graft donor and pretransplant recipient Inverse Simpson Index values.

V gave up 0 bases and J gave up 7 bases, with 12 bases separating them. The CDR3 totals 14 residues. Germline-derived CDR1 and CDR2 are LGHNA and YSLEER. Note on this clone: What it binds is unknown.

This table comes from immunoSEQ multiplex PCR, and its TCRdb copy is limited to in-frame clones, with some not included. The data show about 69,000 clones, with 94% seen just once and about 1.5% held by the top ten. Sequences were obtained from peripheral blood mononuclear cells. V and J are TRBV4-3 and TRBJ1-1; no definite D call. The TCR originated in a man over 45 in good health. Some clones in this sample may be carry-over from other donors' samples. Here the CDR3 reads CASSQDPTAREAFF. The CDR3 nucleotides are TGCGCCAGCAGCCAAGATCCAACCGCTCGTGAAGCTTTCTTT.